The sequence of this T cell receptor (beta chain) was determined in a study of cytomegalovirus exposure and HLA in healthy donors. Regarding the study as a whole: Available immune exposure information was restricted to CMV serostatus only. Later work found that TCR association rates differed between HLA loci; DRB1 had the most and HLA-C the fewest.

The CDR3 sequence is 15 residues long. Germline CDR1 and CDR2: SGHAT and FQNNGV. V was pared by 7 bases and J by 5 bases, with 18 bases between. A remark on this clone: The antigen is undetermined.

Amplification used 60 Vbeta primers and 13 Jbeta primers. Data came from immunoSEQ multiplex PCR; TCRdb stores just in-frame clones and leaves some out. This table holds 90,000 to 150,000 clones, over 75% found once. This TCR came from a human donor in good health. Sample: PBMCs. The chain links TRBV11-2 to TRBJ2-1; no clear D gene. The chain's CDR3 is CASTPRGNGDNEQFF. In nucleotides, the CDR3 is TGTGCCAGCACCCCGCGAGGCAACGGAGACAATGAGCAGTTCTTC.